A selection of T cell receptor beta chains follows, all from one sample in a study of blood T cell repertoires in COVID-19. Generated by immunoSEQ multiplex PCR, the TCRdb table keeps only in-frame clones and is missing some. The sample yields some 70,000 clones, about 91% seen once. Input material: peripheral blood. These receptors came from a human donor with active COVID-19. The donor label of this sample is uncertain. CDR3s include the opening cysteine and the closing phenylalanine or tryptophan. Fields, in order: V gene, J gene, CDR3 protein.

TRBV27	TRBJ2-5	CASSGLAGGLGETQYF
TRBV7-3	TRBJ2-3	CASRPLGSGTDTQYF
TRBV7-9	TRBJ1-1	CASSRSRDTEAFF
TRBV14	TRBJ1-1	CASSPRVNTEAFF
TRBV29-1	TRBJ2-3	CSVEVGGADTQYF
TRBV19	TRBJ1-4	CASMGQGESEKLFF
TRBV6-5	TRBJ2-2	CASRQGGTGELFF
TRBV18	TRBJ2-5	CASSPSSGRVQETQYF
TRBV7-8	TRBJ2-1	CASSSGLAQINEQFF
TRBV11-2	TRBJ2-1	CASSLGLNEQFF
TRBV28	TRBJ1-2	CASSLSGGAGGYTF
TRBV18	TRBJ1-1	CASSPPNRENTEAFF
TRBV11-2	TRBJ2-5	CASSLAETQYF
TRBV7-2	TRBJ1-2	CASSLFPVQGEGYTF
TRBV20-1	TRBJ1-2	CSASQIGSGNYGYTF
TRBV27	TRBJ2-7	CASVGSGKREQYF
TRBV27	TRBJ1-4	CASSQRTGGVGTNEKLFF
TRBV27	TRBJ2-3	CASSSTRTDTQYF
TRBV28	TRBJ1-2	CASSLGQADGYTF
TRBV2	TRBJ2-7	CASSGLAIVGEQYF
TRBV18	TRBJ2-5	CASSPLPGQRETQYF
TRBV18	TRBJ2-7	CASSPPWDRGNEQYF
TRBV5-6	TRBJ2-5	CASRYFEVSAGETQYF
TRBV5-1	TRBJ2-4	CASSLASGESLAKNIQYF
TRBV28	TRBJ1-4	CASSFGRRNEKLFF
TRBV5-1	TRBJ1-4	CASSQGQGAEKLFF
TRBV3-1/TRBV3-2	TRBJ1-2	CASSQPLNRDGRYTF
TRBV7-9	TRBJ2-3	CASSSDRGRDTQYF
TRBV12-3/TRBV12-4	TRBJ2-7	CASGRQGPYEQYF
TRBV30	TRBJ2-5	CAWGGLGETQYF
TRBV12-3/TRBV12-4	TRBJ1-5	CASSRGNQPQHF
TRBV11-2	TRBJ2-3	CASSPGGMFGTDTQYF
TRBV10-1	TRBJ2-1	CASSLNRDRPYNEQFF
TRBV28	TRBJ1-1	CASSSGQGSTEAFF
TRBV5-4	TRBJ1-2	CASSLAGASSNYGYTF
TRBV5-1	TRBJ1-1	CASSLEGQRNTEAFF
TRBV3-1/TRBV3-2	TRBJ2-5	CASSQDRRDRGWETQYF
TRBV7-2	TRBJ2-1	CASSRGQRDEQFF
TRBV29-1	TRBJ1-2	CSVEQETLYGYTF
TRBV11-2	TRBJ2-7	CASSLRPGGLSYEQYF